This note documents a single T cell receptor (beta chain) sequence. This sample was taken from a study of blood T cell repertoires in COVID-19. Study-wide background: Nucleic acid was either cDNA or gDNA, and it came from T cells, B-cell-depleted T cells, or PBMCs.

Sequencing was performed with immunoSEQ multiplex PCR; in TCRdb, only in-frame clones are kept and a portion is missing. The data show roughly 250,000 clones, roughly 89% seen once. Everyone who took part was roughly 18 to 89 years old, and they came from 24 US areas. Categorization into cohorts depended on clinical history that participants reported. From germline, CDR1 is LGHNA and CDR2 YSLEER. The CDR3 totals 15 residues. With V trimmed by 2 bases and J by 4 bases, 5 bases remained unmatched. Sequenced material: PBMCs or T cells enriched from blood (not recorded which). This sequence was found in a woman aged 25 to 45 with acute COVID-19. This chain links TRBV4-3 with TRBJ2-5, with 9 bases matching TRBD1. CDR3 DNA sequence: TGCGCCAGCAGCCAAATCGGACAGGGGCGAGAGACCCAGTACTTC. Translation: CASSQIGQGRETQYF.